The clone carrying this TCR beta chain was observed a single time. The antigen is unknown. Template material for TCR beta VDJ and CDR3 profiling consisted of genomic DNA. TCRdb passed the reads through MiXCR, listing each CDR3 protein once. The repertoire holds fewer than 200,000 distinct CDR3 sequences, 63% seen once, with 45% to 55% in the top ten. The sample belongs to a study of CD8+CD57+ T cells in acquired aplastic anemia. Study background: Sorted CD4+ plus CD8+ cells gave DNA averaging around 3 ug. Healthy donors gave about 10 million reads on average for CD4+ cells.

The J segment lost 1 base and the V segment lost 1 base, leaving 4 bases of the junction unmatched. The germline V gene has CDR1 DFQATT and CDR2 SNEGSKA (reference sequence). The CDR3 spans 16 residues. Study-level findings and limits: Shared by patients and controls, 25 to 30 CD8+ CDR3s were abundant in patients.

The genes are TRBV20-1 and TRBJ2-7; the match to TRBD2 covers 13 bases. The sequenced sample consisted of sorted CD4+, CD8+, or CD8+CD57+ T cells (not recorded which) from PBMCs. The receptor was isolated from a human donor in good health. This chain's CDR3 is CSARATSGRRSYEQYF. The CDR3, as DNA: TGCAGTGCTAGAGCGACTAGCGGGAGGAGGTCCTACGAGCAGTACTTC.